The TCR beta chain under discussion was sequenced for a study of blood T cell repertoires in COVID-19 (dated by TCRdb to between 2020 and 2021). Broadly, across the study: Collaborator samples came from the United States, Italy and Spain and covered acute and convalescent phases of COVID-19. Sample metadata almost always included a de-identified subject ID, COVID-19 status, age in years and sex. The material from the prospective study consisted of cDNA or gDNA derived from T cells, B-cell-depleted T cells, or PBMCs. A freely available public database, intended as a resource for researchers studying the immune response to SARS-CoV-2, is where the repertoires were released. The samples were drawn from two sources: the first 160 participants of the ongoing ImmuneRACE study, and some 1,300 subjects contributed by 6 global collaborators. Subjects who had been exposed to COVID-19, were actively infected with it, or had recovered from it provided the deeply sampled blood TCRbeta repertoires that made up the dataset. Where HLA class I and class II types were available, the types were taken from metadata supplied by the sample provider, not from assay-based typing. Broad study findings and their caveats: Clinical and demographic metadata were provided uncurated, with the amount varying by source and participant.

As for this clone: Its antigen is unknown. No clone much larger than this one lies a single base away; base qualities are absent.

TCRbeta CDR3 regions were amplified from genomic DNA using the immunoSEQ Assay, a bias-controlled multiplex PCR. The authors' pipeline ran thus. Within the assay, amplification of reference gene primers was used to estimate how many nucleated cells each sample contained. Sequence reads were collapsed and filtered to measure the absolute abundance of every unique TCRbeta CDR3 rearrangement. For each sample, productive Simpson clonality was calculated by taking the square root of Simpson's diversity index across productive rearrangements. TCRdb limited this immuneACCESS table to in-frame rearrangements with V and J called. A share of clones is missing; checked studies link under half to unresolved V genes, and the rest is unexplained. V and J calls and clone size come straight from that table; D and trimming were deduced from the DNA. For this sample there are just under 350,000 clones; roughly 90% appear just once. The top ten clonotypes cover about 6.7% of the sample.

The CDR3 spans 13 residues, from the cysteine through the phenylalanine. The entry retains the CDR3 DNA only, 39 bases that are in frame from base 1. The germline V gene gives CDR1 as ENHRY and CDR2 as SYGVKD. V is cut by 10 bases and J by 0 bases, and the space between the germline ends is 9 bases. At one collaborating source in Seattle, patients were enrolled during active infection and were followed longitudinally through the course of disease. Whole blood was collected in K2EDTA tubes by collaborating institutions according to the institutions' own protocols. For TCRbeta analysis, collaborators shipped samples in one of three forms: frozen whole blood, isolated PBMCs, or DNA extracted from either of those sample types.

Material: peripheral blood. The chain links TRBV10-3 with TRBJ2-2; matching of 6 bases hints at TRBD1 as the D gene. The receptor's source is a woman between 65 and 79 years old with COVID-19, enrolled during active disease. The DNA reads TGTGCCACAGGACAGTCGAACACCGGGGAGCTGTTTTTT. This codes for CATGQSNTGELFF.